These 26 T cell receptor beta chains were all obtained from the same sample, sequenced in a study of identical twins. TCRdb analysed the 5' RACE reads with MiXCR anew, one entry per CDR3 protein. The repertoire consists of 450,000 or so distinct CDR3 sequences, with more than 13% occurring once and the leading ten covering more than 0.5%. A further study also used this sample, focusing on yellow fever vaccine responses in identical twins.

Specimen: CD4+ T cells sorted from blood. These receptors were obtained from a woman in her late teens or twenties in good health.

This clonotype was seen only a few times. V and J are TRBV20-1 and TRBJ2-3, with TRBD2 identical over 9 bases. The V and J ends lost 6 bases and 1 base, in that order; junction bases with no gene match: 14. Germline values: CDR1 DFQATT, CDR2 SNEGSKA (reference sequence). This CDR3 is 17 amino acids long. CDR3 sequence reads: CSAIPMSGGLGTDTQYF. The CDR3, as DNA: TGCAGTGCCATCCCCATGAGCGGGGGGCTGGGCACAGATACGCAGTATTTT.

The chain uses TRBV11-2 and TRBJ1-5; 8 nucleotides match TRBD1. Germline V gene data show CDR1 as SGHAT and CDR2 as FQNNGV. There are 19 residues in the CDR3. V shed 5 bases, J shed 0 bases, and the junction held 15 bases outside the gene matches. The CDR3: CASSPPGGAVSSSNQPQHF. Here the CDR3 DNA reads TGTGCCAGCAGCCCCCCAGGGGGCGCGGTTTCCAGTAGCAATCAGCCCCAGCATTTT.

The V and J genes are TRBV6-6 and TRBJ2-5; no definite D call. Germline V gives CDR1 MNHNY, CDR2 SVGAGI (reference sequence). The V gene lost 8 bases and the J gene lost 3 bases, with 7 bases spanning the gap. The CDR3 is 11 amino acids. Written as DNA, the CDR3 is TGTGCCAGCGAGGCGGAAGAGACCCAGTACTTC. This codes for CASEAEETQYF.

V is TRBV18 and J is TRBJ2-7, with a possible D match to TRBD1 (5 bases). Trimming cost V 4 bases and J 2 bases, with 12 bases left between them. The CDR3 length is 14 residues. Germline CDR1 is KGHSH and CDR2 is LQKENI. The CDR3 nucleotides read TGTGCCAGCTCACGGAAGGCAGGGACCTACGAGCAGTACTTC. Encoded protein: CASSRKAGTYEQYF.

This clonotype occurred a few times. A read error is possible here, since a much larger clone lies one base away. The gene calls are TRBV6-1 and TRBJ2-7, with a tentative D call TRBD2 (5 bases). CDR1 is MNHNS and CDR2 is SASEGT in the germline V gene. V lost 4 bases and J lost 1, with 8 bases in between. The CDR3 extends over 13 amino acids. Written as DNA, the CDR3 is TGTGCCAGCAGTGTCGGGGAATCCTACGAGCAGTACTTC. Encoded protein: CASSVGESYEQYF.

This clonotype was counted a few times. The gene calls are TRBV5-1 and TRBJ1-2; 7 nucleotides line up with TRBD1. Germline CDR1 reads SGHRS; CDR2 reads YFSETQ. This CDR3 has 14 amino acids. Trimming cost V 4 bases and J 2 bases; bases outside gene matches: 5. CDR3 nucleotide sequence: TGCGCCAGCAGCCCGGGACAGCCAAACTATGGCTACACCTTC. The encoded protein is CASSPGQPNYGYTF.

CDR3: CASSMWGGGETQYF. CDR3 DNA sequence: TGTGCCAGCAGCATGTGGGGTGGCGGAGAGACCCAGTACTTC. The rearrangement uses TRBV11-2 and TRBJ2-5; no clear D. V was cut by 5 bases and J by 4 bases, with 14 bases left in between. This CDR3 is built from 14 residues. Germline CDR1 reads SGHAT; CDR2 reads FQNNGV.

This clonotype showed up many times. The gene calls are TRBV29-1 and TRBJ2-4; no definite D call. The CDR3 has 13 residues. The V gene's germline CDR1 is SQVTM and CDR2 ANQGSEA. Between the trimmed V and J ends, which lost 5 bases and 1 base, there was a span of 9 bases. DNA of the CDR3: TGCAGCGTTCGAGGTGGGGCCAAAAACATTCAGTACTTC. This gives the protein CSVRGGAKNIQYF.

The genes are TRBV9 and TRBJ2-1; 11 bases line up with TRBD2. This CDR3 contains 17 residues. The germline CDR1 and CDR2 sequences are SGDLS and YYNGEE. V shed 4 bases and J 12 bases; nucleotides not matched to a gene: 18. CDR3 DNA: TGTGCCAGCAGCCCACACTCTCCGACTAGCGGGGCCCGGGCGCAGTTCTTC. Its protein product is CASSPHSPTSGARAQFF.

This clonotype was seen many times. The V and J genes are TRBV7-2 and TRBJ1-1; unclear D gene. This CDR3 region has 15 residues. V lost 4 bases to trimming and J lost 1 base, with 13 bases between them. In germline, CDR1 is SGHTA, CDR2 FQGNSA. In DNA, the CDR3 is TGTGCCAGCAGCTCCCGGTGGGGATCGAACACTGAAGCTTTCTTT. Translated: CASSSRWGSNTEAFF.

The sample holds a few counts of this clonotype. V gene TRBV12-3 or TRBV12-4 combines with J gene TRBJ2-2, with D hard to call. CDR3 length: 14 residues. Trimming left V 3 bases short and J 4 bases short, with 9 bases between. The CDR3 is CASSFGLSTGELFF. CDR3 DNA: TGTGCCAGCAGTTTTGGCCTGAGCACCGGGGAGCTGTTTTTT.

The table lists this clonotype with many counts. The chain is built from TRBV20-1 and TRBJ2-2; 8 bases line up with TRBD1. This CDR3 region has 17 residues. The germline V gene encodes CDR1 DFQATT and CDR2 SNEGSKA (reference sequence). Trimming removed 0 bases from V and 4 bases from J; junction bases left unmatched: 10. The DNA of the CDR3 is TGCAGTGCTAGAGATTGGGGTACAGGGGGTCGCACCGGGGAGCTGTTTTTT. It yields the protein CSARDWGTGGRTGELFF.

There are a few counts of this clonotype. The chain links TRBV6-5 to TRBJ1-1; weak D call: TRBD1 (6 bases). Germline V CDR1 and CDR2: MNHEY, SVGAGI. The V end lost 2 bases, the J end lost 8 bases, and 15 bases lay between the germline ends. This CDR3 is 14 amino acids long. The chain's CDR3 is CASSYPSEGDEAFF. DNA for the CDR3: TGTGCCAGCAGTTACCCCAGCGAGGGGGACGAAGCTTTCTTT.

This chain uses TRBV4-1 with TRBJ2-7; D is undetermined. Germline CDR1 reads MGHRA; CDR2 reads YSYEKL. V was trimmed by 1 base and J by 1 base, leaving 11 bases between them. The CDR3 covers 15 residues. CDR3 amino acids: CASSQGQARSYEQYF. CDR3 in DNA: TGCGCCAGCAGCCAAGGTCAAGCTAGGTCCTACGAGCAGTACTTC.

The rearrangement uses TRBV12-3 or TRBV12-4 and TRBJ2-1; 7 nucleotides match TRBD2. CDR3 length: 17 residues. Trimming cost V 4 bases and J 9 bases; bases outside gene matches: 18. CDR3: CASSSPTLAARYGEQFF. DNA of the CDR3: TGTGCCAGCAGTTCTCCCACCCTAGCGGCTCGTTATGGTGAGCAGTTCTTC.

This chain links TRBV20-1 with TRBJ1-5; a possible D gene is TRBD1 (5 bases). Looked up from germline, CDR1 is DFQATT and CDR2 is SNEGSKA (reference sequence). V was clipped by 3 bases and J by 5 bases, with 35 bases between them. CDR3 length: 21 residues. CDR3 residues: CSARAPVTPIRPGRADQPQHF. In nucleotides, the CDR3 is TGCAGTGCTAGGGCCCCAGTGACACCAATACGGCCAGGGCGGGCGGATCAGCCCCAGCATTTT.

This clonotype was recorded many times. The CDR3 DNA reads TGTGCCAGCAGCTTAGGCGGAGTTTACAATGAGCAGTTCTTC. Its translation: CASSLGGVYNEQFF. The chain employs TRBV11-3 and TRBJ2-1, with no clear D. CDR1 is SGHNT and CDR2 is YENEEA in the germline V gene. Trimming took 1 base from V and 4 from J, leaving 8 bases between them. This CDR3 spans 14 amino acids.

This clonotype was recorded a few times. J is TRBJ2-7 and V is TRBV27, with D tentatively TRBD2 (6 bases). With 5 bases removed from V and 3 bases from J, the gap between germline ends came to 14 bases. This CDR3 has 14 residues. Germline lookup yields CDR1 MNHEY and CDR2 SMNVEV (reference sequence). As DNA, the CDR3 is TGTGCCAGCAGTCCGACTAGGCTCCTCTACGAGCAGTACTTC. Encoded protein: CASSPTRLLYEQYF.

This clonotype was seen repeatedly, ten times or more. V is TRBV5-1 and J is TRBJ2-7; 12 bases line up with TRBD2. The CDR3 has 18 residues. Per the germline V gene, CDR1 is SGHRS and CDR2 is YFSETQ. V shed 0 bases, J shed 3 bases, and the junction held 10 bases outside the gene matches. The CDR3 sequence is CASSLVTSGGPTLYEQYF. In DNA form, the CDR3 reads TGCGCCAGCAGCTTGGTGACTAGCGGGGGCCCGACTCTCTACGAGCAGTACTTC.

The V gene is TRBV10-3, the J gene TRBJ1-4; a possible D gene is TRBD1 (5 bases). CDR3 size: 13 residues. Looked up from germline, CDR1 is ENHRY and CDR2 is SYGVKD. Trimming cost V 6 bases and J 6 bases, with 11 bases left between them. The DNA for the CDR3 is TGTGCCATCAGCCCAGGGATGGATGAAAAACTGTTTTTT. It encodes CAISPGMDEKLFF.

V is TRBV7-8 and J is TRBJ2-6, with unresolved D. The CDR3 has 17 amino acids. The germline V gene encodes CDR1 SGHVS and CDR2 FQNEAQ. Trimming shortened V by 1 base and J by 1 base, and 11 bases separated the two germline ends. CDR3 sequence reads: CASSLGVLLSGANVLTF. DNA for the CDR3: TGTGCCAGCAGCTTAGGGGTGTTGCTTTCTGGGGCCAACGTCCTGACTTTC.

This clonotype was counted many times. CDR3 sequence (DNA): TGCAGCGTGCTAGCGGGGGGGAGCACAGATACGCAGTATTTT. It encodes CSVLAGGSTDTQYF. The chain couples TRBV29-1 to TRBJ2-3, with 12 nucleotides matching TRBD2. With 6 bases clipped from V and 0 bases from J, the junction kept 1 base outside the gene matches. This CDR3 has 14 residues. Germline CDR1 and CDR2: SQVTM and ANQGSEA.

The V gene is TRBV20-1, the J gene TRBJ2-3, with 8 bases lining up with TRBD2. Germline lookup yields CDR1 DFQATT and CDR2 SNEGSKA (reference sequence). This CDR3 contains 17 residues. V shed 0 bases, J shed 6 bases, and the junction held 14 bases outside the gene matches. Here the CDR3 DNA reads TGCAGTGCTAGAGAAAGCGGACCGGGACTAGGGTCTGATACGCAGTATTTT. Translation: CSARESGPGLGSDTQYF.

This clonotype was seen at least ten times. V gene TRBV4-3 combines with J gene TRBJ2-2; D is ambiguous. V lost 1 base, J lost 2 bases, and 5 bases lay in between. CDR1 and CDR2 (germline): LGHNA, YSLEER. This CDR3 has 14 amino acids. The CDR3 is CASSQGSNTGELFF. The CDR3 DNA is TGCGCCAGCAGCCAAGGCAGCAACACCGGGGAGCTGTTTTTT.

The V and J genes are TRBV28 and TRBJ2-2; 9 bases fit TRBD2. CDR1 is MDHEN and CDR2 is SYDVKM in the germline V gene. V shed 11 bases and J 4 bases; nucleotides not matched to a gene: 8. This CDR3 has 14 residues. The CDR3 spells CAPGLAGFTGELFF. CDR3 sequence (DNA): TGTGCCCCAGGGCTAGCGGGGTTCACCGGGGAGCTGTTTTTT. Full variable domain (remainder filled in from reference TRBV28 and TRBJ2-2): DVKVTQSSRYLVKRTGEKVFLECVQDMDHENMFWYRQDPGLGLRLIYFSYDVKMKEKGDIPEGYSVSREKKERFSLILESASTNQTSMYLCAPGLAGFTGELFFGEGSRLTVL.

V usage is TRBV6-5 and J usage is TRBJ1-1; TRBD1 is a possible D gene (6 bases). CDR1 and CDR2 (germline): MNHEY, SVGAGI. The CDR3 extends over 16 amino acids. V was trimmed by 2 bases and J by 1 base, leaving 14 bases between them. Here the CDR3 reads CASSYGGTGRNTEAFF. Written as DNA, the CDR3 is TGTGCCAGCAGTTACGGAGGAACAGGGAGGAACACTGAAGCTTTCTTT.